The entry that follows covers one T cell receptor (beta chain) sequence. These data originate in a study of blood T cell repertoires in COVID-19. About the research overall: The analysed material was cDNA or gDNA that came from T cells, B-cell-depleted T cells, or PBMCs.

Data came from immunoSEQ multiplex PCR; TCRdb stores just in-frame clones and leaves some out. Counted here are hundreds of thousands of clones, 70% to 85% occurring once; the ten biggest clones make up more than 8%. The ends were cut back, 7 bases at V and 4 bases at J, with 17 bases in the middle. The CDR3 sequence is 15 residues long. From germline, CDR1 is SGHNT and CDR2 YYREEE (reference sequence). This chain uses TRBV5-4 with TRBJ2-2, with a weak D call TRBD1 (5 bases). The sequence was obtained from an elderly woman with acute or convalescent COVID-19. Sequencing input: peripheral blood. The CDR3: CASGNPGYSTGELFF. The CDR3 nucleotides are TGTGCCAGCGGAAATCCAGGGTATAGCACCGGGGAGCTGTTTTTT.